This TCR beta chain was retrieved from a study of blood T cell repertoires in COVID-19. This CDR3 is built from 14 residues. Trimming removed 4 bases at V and 4 bases at J, with 11 bases between. CDR1 SNHLY and CDR2 FYNNEI come from the germline V gene. In the original processing: For nucleated cells, counts were estimated from reference gene primer amplification. TCRdb's table, derived via immunoSEQ multiplex PCR, lists solely in-frame clones and lacks some. D and trimming come from the DNA, and the V and J calls and clone size come from that table. Among approximately 150,000 clones listed, approximately 90% were seen once.

The source material was peripheral blood. This chain links TRBV2 with TRBJ1-5; TRBD1 might be the D (5 bases). This clonotype was obtained from a young man with COVID-19, enrolled during active disease. The CDR3 spells CASSVSRVNQPQHF. In nucleotides, the CDR3 is TGTGCCAGCAGTGTCAGCAGGGTAAATCAGCCCCAGCATTTT.